The 30 T cell receptor beta chains listed next were all sequenced from one sample in a study of T cells in Graves' hyperthyroidism and ophthalmopathy. From RNA transcripts, TCR beta CDR3 regions were amplified. The HTBI primer set was used in a first-round RT-PCR of the TCR CDR3. TCRdb passed the multiplex PCR reads through MiXCR, listing each CDR3 protein once. The table has around 250,000 distinct CDR3 sequences, 24% seen once. Sequencing was carried out using blood. Receptor source: a woman between 35 and 50 years old with Graves' ophthalmopathy.

At least ten counts were recorded for this clonotype. This chain links TRBV7-8 with TRBJ1-3; D perhaps matches TRBD1 (6 bases). CDR1 is SGHVS and CDR2 is FQNEAQ in the germline V gene. The V end lost 1 base, the J end lost 3 bases, and 10 bases lay between the germline ends. CDR3 size: 15 residues. This CDR3 is CASSLVEGGGNTIYF. The CDR3 DNA is TGTGCCAGCAGCTTAGTTGAAGGGGGTGGAAACACCATATATTTT.

In its sample, this clonotype was seen many times. This chain connects TRBV5-1 to TRBJ2-7, with D possibly being TRBD1 or TRBD2 (5 bases each). The CDR3 covers 15 residues. V was pared by 2 bases and J by 1 base, with 13 bases between. Germline CDR1 reads SGHRS; CDR2 reads YFSETQ. The chain's CDR3 is CASSFNWDGSYEQYF. CDR3 bases: TGCGCCAGCAGCTTCAACTGGGACGGTTCCTACGAGCAGTACTTC. Combining the CDR3 with reference TRBV5-1 and TRBJ2-7 gives the whole variable domain KAGVTQTPRYLIKTRGQQVTLSCSPISGHRSVSWYQQTPGQGLQFLFEYFSETQRNKGNFPGRFSGRQFSNSRSEMNVSTLELGDSALYLCASSFNWDGSYEQYFGPGTRLTVT.

Ten or more counts support this clonotype. This CDR3 reads CATSDPTGNGYTF. Written as DNA, the CDR3 is TGTGCCACCAGTGACCCGACAGGAAATGGCTACACCTTC. This chain connects TRBV24-1 to TRBJ1-2, with a possible D match to TRBD1 (6 bases). The CDR3 loop spans 13 amino acids. Germline V gives CDR1 KGHDR, CDR2 SFDVKD. Trimming removed 4 bases at V and 6 bases at J, with 11 bases between.

This clonotype was found many times. The chain joins TRBV12-3 or TRBV12-4 to TRBJ1-6; D possibly corresponds to TRBD1 (5 bases). Trimming stripped 4 bases from V and 8 bases from J, with 9 bases between. The CDR3 runs 13 residues. The CDR3 loop is CASSYLGDSPLHF. CDR3 sequence (DNA): TGTGCCAGCAGTTACCTGGGGGATTCACCCCTCCACTTT.

This clonotype was picked up many times. The chain employs TRBV6-1 and TRBJ1-3; no firm D call. This CDR3 spans 13 amino acids. Per the germline V gene, CDR1 is MNHNS and CDR2 is SASEGT. The V gene lost 6 bases and the J gene lost 0 bases, with 6 bases spanning the gap. For the CDR3, the DNA is TGTGCCAGCAGACAACACTCTGGAAACACCATATATTTT. This sequence encodes CASRQHSGNTIYF.

The chain joins TRBV30 to TRBJ2-2, with TRBD2 matching 9 bases. Losses at the gene ends were 5 bases for V and 0 bases for J; bases not matched to a gene: 7. The CDR3 runs 16 residues. Looked up from germline, CDR1 is GTSNPN and CDR2 is SVGIG (reference sequence). In nucleotides, the CDR3 is TGTGCCTGGTTGGGGCTAGCGGGACCGAACACCGGGGAGCTGTTTTTT. Encoded protein: CAWLGLAGPNTGELFF.

There are many counts of this clonotype. The chain has TRBV6-5 and TRBJ2-7; 10 bases align to TRBD1. The germline V gene encodes CDR1 MNHEY and CDR2 SVGAGI. The CDR3 is 14 residues long. V lost 6 bases, J lost 5 bases, and 7 bases stayed unmatched. In nucleotides, the CDR3 is TGTGCCAGCAGATTAGGACAGGGGGTCCACGAGCAGTACTTC. Amino acids: CASRLGQGVHEQYF.

Many counts were recorded for this clonotype. The chain combines TRBV2 with TRBJ2-7, with TRBD2 identical over 7 bases. CDR3 size: 13 residues. Trimming at V came to 5 bases and at J to 6 bases, leaving 7 bases not matched to a gene. CDR1 and CDR2 (germline): SNHLY, FYNNEI. The CDR3 bases are TGTGCCAGCAGTAACGGACTAGTTGGCGAGCAGTACTTC. Protein sequence: CASSNGLVGEQYF.

The genes are TRBV27 and TRBJ1-1; a possible D gene is TRBD1 (5 bases). V dropped 6 bases and J dropped 11 bases, with 13 bases sitting between them. Germline V gene lookup returns CDR1 MNHEY and CDR2 SMNVEV (reference sequence). The CDR3 totals 11 residues. The CDR3 spells CASSTGGHAFF. CDR3 DNA sequence: TGTGCCAGCAGCACAGGTGGGCACGCTTTCTTT.

The count of this clonotype is one. CDR3 nucleotide sequence: TGTGCCAGCAGTATTTCGGTAGAGACCCAGTACTTC. This codes for CASSISVETQYF. This rearrangement joins TRBV28 to TRBJ2-5, with D unclear. Germline values: CDR1 MDHEN, CDR2 SYDVKM. The CDR3 loop spans 12 amino acids. Deletions cut 5 bases from V and 4 bases from J, with 8 bases between.

This clonotype appeared many times. The chain has TRBV6-1 and TRBJ1-4; TRBD1 matches 7 bases. This CDR3 region has 15 residues. V lost 5 bases to trimming and J lost 7 bases; unmatched junction nucleotides: 10. CDR1 is MNHNS and CDR2 is SASEGT in the germline V gene. DNA for the CDR3: TGTGCCAGCAGTCCCCGGGACAGCGAAAGTGAAAAACTGTTTTTT. This translates into CASSPRDSESEKLFF.

This chain uses TRBV20-1 with TRBJ1-1; D might be TRBD1 (5 bases). V was cut by 0 bases and J by 1 base, with 12 bases left in between. The CDR3 totals 15 residues. Looked up from germline, CDR1 is DFQATT and CDR2 is SNEGSKA (reference sequence). The CDR3 DNA sequence: TGCAGTGCTAGAGACAAGACGAGGGGGAACACTGAAGCTTTCTTT. This sequence encodes CSARDKTRGNTEAFF.

The J gene is TRBJ1-5, the V gene TRBV6-1; no reliable D call. In germline, CDR1 is MNHNS, CDR2 SASEGT. The CDR3 has 12 amino acids. Trimming took 8 bases from V and 9 from J, leaving 14 bases between them. The CDR3 region is CASSSVVTPQHF. CDR3 coding DNA: TGTGCCAGCTCCTCAGTGGTGACGCCCCAGCATTTT.

V is TRBV19 and J is TRBJ1-5; unclear D gene. Per the germline V gene, CDR1 is LNHDA and CDR2 is SQIVND (reference sequence). The CDR3 length is 13 residues. V was pared by 7 bases and J by 3 bases, with 10 bases between. The CDR3 DNA reads TGTGCCAGTATTATGGACTTCAATCAGCCCCAGCATTTT. Its protein product is CASIMDFNQPQHF.

This clonotype has a count of ten or more. The chain has TRBV19 and TRBJ1-5; the match to TRBD1 covers 8 bases. The CDR3 length is 14 residues. Germline values: CDR1 LNHDA, CDR2 SQIVND (reference sequence). J gave up 7 bases and V 6 bases, and 8 bases lay outside the gene matches. The CDR3 spells CASSTTGAGQPQHF. The CDR3 nucleotides read TGTGCCAGTAGCACGACAGGGGCTGGGCAGCCCCAGCATTTT.

The chain recombines TRBV7-2 with TRBJ2-7, with 13 bases lining up with TRBD2. With 6 bases clipped from V and 5 bases from J, the junction kept 7 bases outside the gene matches. Germline CDR1 reads SGHTA; CDR2 reads FQGNSA. This CDR3 has 15 amino acids. The CDR3 spells CASSWTSGSRNEQYF. The CDR3 bases are TGTGCCAGCAGTTGGACTAGCGGGAGTAGGAACGAGCAGTACTTC.

This clonotype was observed many times. J is TRBJ1-5 and V is TRBV28; D not certain. The CDR3 loop spans 13 amino acids. The V end lost 9 bases, the J end lost 0 bases, and 9 bases lay between the germline ends. Per germline, CDR1 MDHEN and CDR2 SYDVKM. The CDR3 region has the DNA TGTGCCAGTCTTAGTTATAGCAATCAGCCCCAGCATTTT. It translates to CASLSYSNQPQHF. Filled out from reference TRBV28 and TRBJ1-5, the complete variable domain reads DVKVTQSSRYLVKRTGEKVFLECVQDMDHENMFWYRQDPGLGLRLIYFSYDVKMKEKGDIPEGYSVSREKKERFSLILESASTNQTSMYLCASLSYSNQPQHFGDGTRLSIL.

In its sample, this clonotype was seen many times. This rearrangement joins TRBV28 to TRBJ1-1, with 7 bases aligning to TRBD1. V lost 2 bases, J lost 4 bases, and 4 bases stayed unmatched. CDR3 length: 14 amino acids. CDR1 is MDHEN, CDR2 SYDVKM, per germline. Here the CDR3 DNA reads TGTGCCAGCAGTTTAAGGGGGCTTGGCACTGAAGCTTTCTTT. Protein product: CASSLRGLGTEAFF.

Regarding this clonotype: At one boundary the junction diverges from the germline segment, which might be a read error. The chain couples TRBV9 to TRBJ2-7, with D maybe TRBD1 (7 bases). Germline values: CDR1 SGDLS, CDR2 YYNGEE. The CDR3 extends over 15 amino acids. Here the CDR3 reads CASSVGGTASSEQYF. CDR3 nucleotides: TGTGCCAGCAGCGTAGGCGGGACAGCGTCCTCCGAGCAGTACTTC.

This clonotype was seen ten or more times. One junction end disagrees with the germline gene, perhaps due to a read error. The chain combines TRBV6-1 with TRBJ1-2, with D possibly matching TRBD1 (5 bases). Per the germline V gene, CDR1 is MNHNS and CDR2 is SASEGT. The CDR3 loop spans 13 amino acids. The CDR3 loop is CASSEVGHYGHTF. The CDR3 DNA reads as TGTGCCAGCAGTGAAGTGGGGCACTATGGCCACACCTTC.

This clonotype was observed at least ten times. CDR3 DNA sequence: TGTGCCATCAGTGAGTCGACAGGGGACCAAGAGACCCAGTACTTC. The encoded protein is CAISESTGDQETQYF. This chain uses TRBV10-3 with TRBJ2-5; 8 nucleotides agree with TRBD1. After removal of 0 bases from V and 0 bases from J, the junction contained 0 bases not matched to a gene. The CDR3 is 15 residues long. CDR1 is ENHRY and CDR2 is SYGVKD in the germline V gene.

This clonotype was seen just once. This rearrangement joins TRBV12-3 or TRBV12-4 to TRBJ2-7; TRBD2 aligns across 7 bases. The CDR3 consists of 15 residues. J was trimmed by 1 base and V by 4 bases; bases with no gene match: 7. Here the CDR3 reads CASSSGGLASYEQYF. For the CDR3, the DNA is TGTGCCAGCAGTTCGGGGGGACTGGCATCCTACGAGCAGTACTTC.

Only one count was recorded for this clonotype. CDR3 region: CASGLPREDQPQHF. The CDR3 DNA follows: TGTGCTAGTGGTTTGCCAAGGGAGGATCAGCCCCAGCATTTT. This rearrangement joins TRBV12-5 to TRBJ1-5, with D uncertain. Trimming removed 2 bases at V and 5 bases at J, with 10 bases between. Germline CDR1 is LGHNT and CDR2 is FRNRAP. The CDR3 is 14 residues long.

This clonotype was observed many times. V gene TRBV6-5 combines with J gene TRBJ2-7, with TRBD2 matching over 7 bases. Germline V gene sequence: CDR1 MNHEY, CDR2 SVGAGI. The CDR3 length is 15 residues. The ends lost 5 bases at V and 2 bases at J; junction bases unmatched: 9. This chain's CDR3 is CASSHNSGSPYEQYF. DNA of the CDR3: TGTGCCAGCAGTCACAATAGCGGGTCGCCCTACGAGCAGTACTTC.

In its sample, this clonotype was seen a few times. V is TRBV28 and J is TRBJ2-7; D possibly corresponds to TRBD2 (7 bases). Trimming took off 5 bases at V and 7 bases at J, with 18 bases between the two ends. CDR1 and CDR2 from the germline V gene are MDHEN and SYDVKM. The CDR3 is 14 residues long. The CDR3 nucleotides are TGTGCCAGCAGTGCACAGGGAGGGCCGAGGGAGCAGTACTTC. It is translated as CASSAQGGPREQYF.

The V and J genes are TRBV7-6 and TRBJ1-1; D ambiguous. With 6 bases removed from V and 8 bases from J, the gap between germline ends came to 19 bases. The CDR3 is made up of 14 amino acids. Germline V gene lookup returns CDR1 SGHVS and CDR2 FNYEAQ. CDR3 coding DNA: TGTGCCAGCAGGCGTTATAAGGGCGGGGAAGAAGCTTTCTTT. Its translation is CASRRYKGGEEAFF.

At least ten counts were recorded for this clonotype. This chain joins TRBV20-1 and TRBJ1-2; D not certain. Deletions cut 2 bases from V and 0 bases from J, with 10 bases between. Germline values: CDR1 DFQATT, CDR2 SNEGSKA (reference sequence). This CDR3 is built from 14 residues. The CDR3 spells CSARNSETNYGYTF. CDR3 DNA sequence: TGCAGTGCTAGAAACAGTGAAACTAACTATGGCTACACCTTC.

The genes are TRBV27 and TRBJ1-5, with 7 bases fitting TRBD1. V was pared by 3 bases and J by 2 bases, with 4 bases of the junction left unmatched. In germline, CDR1 is MNHEY, CDR2 SMNVEV (reference sequence). CDR3 length: 15 residues. In nucleotides, the CDR3 is TGTGCCAGCAGTTTCCGGGACAGTCGCAATCAGCCCCAGCATTTT. This encodes CASSFRDSRNQPQHF.

The chain joins TRBV6-1 to TRBJ2-5; 7 nucleotides line up with TRBD1. Trimming removed 4 bases from V and 2 bases from J; junction bases left unmatched: 10. This CDR3 is 16 amino acids long. CDR1 MNHNS and CDR2 SASEGT come from the germline V gene. The CDR3 DNA is TGTGCCAGCAGTGTGCCCTACAGGGGTGAACAAGAGACCCAGTACTTC. Translating gives CASSVPYRGEQETQYF.

Points on this clonotype: Being one base from a much bigger clone, this may be a read error. The chain uses TRBV7-8 and TRBJ2-7, with TRBD1 matching over 7 bases. This CDR3 is 16 amino acids long. The germline V gene has CDR1 SGHVS and CDR2 FQNEAQ. J lost 3 bases, V lost 1 base, and 9 bases had no gene match. Written as DNA, the CDR3 is TGTGCCAGCAGCTTAGTTACTGGGACAGATAACTACGAGCAGTACTTC. This gives the protein CASSLVTGTDNYEQYF.